This T cell receptor (beta chain) appears in the sequencing data of a study of regulatory T cells in long-lasting Graves disease. Time point: newly diagnosed GD, antithyroid drugs for less than 3 months. RNA extracted from PBMCs served as the sequencing template. To make TCR beta libraries, researchers used iRepertoire HTBI primers and Arm-PCR of CDR3 regions. Original methodology: Identification of gene segments yielded approximately 62 TRBV and about 15 TRBJ across samples. TCRdb fed the multiplex PCR reads into MiXCR, producing one record per CDR3 protein. TCRdb's processing, not the authors', yielded these V and J calls. The sample carries 500,000 to 700,000 distinct CDR3 sequences, roughly 15% recorded once. Trimming took off 0 bases at V and 0 bases at J, with 5 bases between the two ends. CDR3 length equals 14 residues. The germline V gene encodes CDR1 GTSNPN and CDR2 SVGIG (reference sequence).

The data also belong to a second study, concerning T cells in Graves' hyperthyroidism and ophthalmopathy.

This chain uses TRBV30 with TRBJ1-4, with unresolved D. This receptor was obtained from a woman aged 25 to 45 with Graves disease. The input for sequencing was peripheral blood mononuclear cells (PBMCs), taken at new diagnosis, from a patient treated with antithyroid drugs. The CDR3 spells CAWSVLATNEKLFF. The CDR3 nucleotides read TGTGCCTGGAGTGTATTAGCAACTAATGAAAAACTGTTTTTT.